This TCR beta chain was retrieved from a study of blood T cell repertoires in COVID-19. V lost 2 bases and J 2 bases, leaving 12 bases between the germline ends. The germline V gene has CDR1 SGHAT and CDR2 FQNNGV. The CDR3 has 15 residues. Measured with immunoSEQ multiplex PCR; TCRdb has only the in-frame clones, and not every one. The table records under 250,000 clones, around 81% of them present only once. The TCR sequence derives from a woman aged 30 to 39 who had recovered from COVID-19. The chain uses TRBV11-2 and TRBJ2-5, with a weak D call TRBD1 (5 bases). The sequenced material came from peripheral blood. DNA for the CDR3: TGTGCCAGCAGCTTACTGGCAGGGTCTCAAGAGACCCAGTACTTC. It yields the protein CASSLLAGSQETQYF. Full variable domain (outside the CDR3, taken from reference TRBV11-2 and TRBJ2-5): EAGVAQSPRYKIIEKRQSVAFWCNPISGHATLYWYQQILGQGPKLLIQFQNNGVVDDSQLPKDRFSAERLKGVDSTLKIQPAKLEDSAVYLCASSLLAGSQETQYFGPGTRLLVL.